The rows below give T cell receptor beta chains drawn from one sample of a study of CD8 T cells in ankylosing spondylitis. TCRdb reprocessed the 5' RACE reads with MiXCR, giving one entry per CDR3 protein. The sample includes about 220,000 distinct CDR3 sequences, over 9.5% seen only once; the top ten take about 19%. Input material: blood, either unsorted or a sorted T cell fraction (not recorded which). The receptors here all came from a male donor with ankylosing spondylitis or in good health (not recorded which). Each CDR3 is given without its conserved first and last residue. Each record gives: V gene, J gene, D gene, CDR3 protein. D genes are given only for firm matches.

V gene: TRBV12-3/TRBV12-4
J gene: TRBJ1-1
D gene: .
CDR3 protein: ASSSRGTEAF

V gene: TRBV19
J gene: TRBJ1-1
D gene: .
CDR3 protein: ASSIGTNTEAF

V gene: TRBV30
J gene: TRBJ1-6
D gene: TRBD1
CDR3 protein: AWRDRTDRGHNSPLH

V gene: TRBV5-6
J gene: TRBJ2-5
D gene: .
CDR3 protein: ASSRNRVETQY

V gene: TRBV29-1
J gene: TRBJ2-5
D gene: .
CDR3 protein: SVGWGETQY

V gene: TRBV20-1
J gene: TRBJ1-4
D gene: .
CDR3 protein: SASETEKLF

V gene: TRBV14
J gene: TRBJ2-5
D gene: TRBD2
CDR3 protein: ASSQRRGGFSETQY

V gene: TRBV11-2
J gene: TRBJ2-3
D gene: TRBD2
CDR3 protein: ASSLVSTSVGISTDTQY

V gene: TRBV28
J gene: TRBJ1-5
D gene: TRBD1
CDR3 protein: ASSDRGVSNQPQH

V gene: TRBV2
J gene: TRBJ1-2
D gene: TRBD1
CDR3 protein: ASSQRQGANYGYT

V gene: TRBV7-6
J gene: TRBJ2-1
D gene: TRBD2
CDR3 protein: ASSLVGGGLKVYNEQF

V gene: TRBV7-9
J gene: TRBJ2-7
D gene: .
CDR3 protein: ASSPRGVYEQY

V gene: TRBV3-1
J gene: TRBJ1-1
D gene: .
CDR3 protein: ASSHLKGEAF

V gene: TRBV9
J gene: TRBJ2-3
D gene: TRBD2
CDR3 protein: ASSRLAGGPDGTQY

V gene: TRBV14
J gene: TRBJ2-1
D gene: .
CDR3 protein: ASSLGPLGQF

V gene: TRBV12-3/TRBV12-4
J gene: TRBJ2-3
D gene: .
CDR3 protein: ASRLLLGGVGTDTQY

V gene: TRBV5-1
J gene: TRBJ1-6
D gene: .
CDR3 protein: ASSLEGTSSPLH

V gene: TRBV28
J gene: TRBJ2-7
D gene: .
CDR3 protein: ASSFPEEDGPTNENYEQY

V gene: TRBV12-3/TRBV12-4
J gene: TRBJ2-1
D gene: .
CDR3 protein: ASRGSGGLPGGSSYNEQF

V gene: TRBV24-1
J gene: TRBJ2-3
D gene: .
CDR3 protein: ATSEKVSAYRDLDTQY

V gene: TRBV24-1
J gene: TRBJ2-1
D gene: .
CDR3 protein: ATSDLPDEQF

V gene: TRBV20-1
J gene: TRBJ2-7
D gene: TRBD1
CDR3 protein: SASWGQGINEQY

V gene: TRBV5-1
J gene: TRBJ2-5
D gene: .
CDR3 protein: ASSLQVSQETQY

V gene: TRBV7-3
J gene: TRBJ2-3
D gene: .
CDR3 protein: ASSPRLGDTDTQY

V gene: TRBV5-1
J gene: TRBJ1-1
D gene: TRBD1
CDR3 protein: ASSLSPGQGTEAF

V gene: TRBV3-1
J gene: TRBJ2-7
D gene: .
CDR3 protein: ASSQPDYNEQY

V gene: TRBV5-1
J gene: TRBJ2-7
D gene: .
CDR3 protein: ASSLEPYEQY

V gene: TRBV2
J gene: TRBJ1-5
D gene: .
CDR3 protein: ASMLGWQQPQH

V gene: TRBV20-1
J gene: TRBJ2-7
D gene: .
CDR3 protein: SALDPTSSYEQY

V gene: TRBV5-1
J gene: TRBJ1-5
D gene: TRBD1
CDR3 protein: ASSLEGQAGQPQH

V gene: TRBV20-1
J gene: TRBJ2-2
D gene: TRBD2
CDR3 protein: SASGLAGGPANTGELF

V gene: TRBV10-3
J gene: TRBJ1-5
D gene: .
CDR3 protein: AISAQVDQPQH

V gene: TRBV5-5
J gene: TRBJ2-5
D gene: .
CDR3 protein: ASSLDAGATGETQY

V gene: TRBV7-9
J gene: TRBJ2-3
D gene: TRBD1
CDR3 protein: ASSLSGQRLTDTQY

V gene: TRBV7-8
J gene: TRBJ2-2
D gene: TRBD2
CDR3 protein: ASSAGLAGRSGELF

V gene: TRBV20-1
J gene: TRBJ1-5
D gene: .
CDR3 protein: SRAGDTNQPQH

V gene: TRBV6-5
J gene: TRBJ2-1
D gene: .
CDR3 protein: ASSYSRRGSYNEQF

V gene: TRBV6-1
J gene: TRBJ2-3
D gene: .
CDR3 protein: ASSEAVGRTDTQY

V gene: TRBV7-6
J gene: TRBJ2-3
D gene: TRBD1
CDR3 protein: ASSSKTGGPDTQY

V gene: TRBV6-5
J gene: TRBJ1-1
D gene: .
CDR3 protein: ASSYYQDNTEAF

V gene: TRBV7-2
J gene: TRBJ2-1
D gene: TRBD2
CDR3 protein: ASSLEGTSGVNEQF